This is a list of T cell receptor beta chains from one sample in a study of shared clonotypes between healthy human individuals. Assay used: immunoSEQ multiplex PCR; TCRdb lists only in-frame clones, some missing. The repertoire holds roughly 1,000,000 clones, with around 78% as singletons. The sample comprised memory CD4+ T cells from PBMCs. These receptors originate from a man between 18 and 29 years old in good health. Some clones in this sample may be carry-over from other donors' samples. The CDR3 runs from the conserved cysteine through the conserved F or W.

TRBV11-3 | CASSTGGSYNEQFF
TRBV4-2 | CASSQEAGRGTDTQYF
TRBV7-2 | CASSLGGGANYGYTF
TRBV10-3 | CAISESTLSGAYEQYF
TRBV5-8 | CASSLLRGQVFTEAFF
TRBV2 | CASSEGSGKEGDEQFF
TRBV7-3 | CASSPTGFSYEQYF
TRBV5-4 | CASIRSGGLNNEQFF
TRBV7-9 | CASSLTASQETQYF
TRBV5-1 | CASSLGRIGELFF
TRBV7-2 | CASSLVAGGSNEQFF
TRBV7-2 | CASRAGGYHTQYF
TRBV5-4 | CASSRTGGSNGYTF
TRBV18 | CASSKTGGQGYEQYF
TRBV7-9 | CASSPTTGGLTDTQYF
TRBV4-1 | CASSQVPGTGELFF
TRBV7-2 | CASSPAQWRNPEAFF
TRBV27 | CASSSRQGGNTEAFF
TRBV28 | CASSEQGARDEQFF
TRBV19 | CASSPGQGAGSHTEAFF
TRBV19 | CASKAGLTDTQYF
TRBV7-5 | CVRSFGSGRGNGTQYF
TRBV6-1 | CASSVRWRPQETQYF
TRBV5-1 | CASSPLAAGVGTGELFF
TRBV18 | CASSRNVGAGTTYEQYF
TRBV28 | CATGGQGYSTDTQYF
TRBV18 | CASQITRDRVYGYTF
TRBV6-6 | CASTPGTANTEAFF
TRBV28 | CASSFTGATNEKLFF
TRBV10-2 | CASSDSSNYGYTF
TRBV27 | CASSLNLYYGYTF
TRBV7-9 | CASRPSTNEKLFF
TRBV29-1 | CSVREGAYNEQFF
TRBV19 | CASSSGFSGNTIYF
TRBV2 | CASSRNPGQGSGEQFF
TRBV29-1 | CSATSGTGREAFF
TRBV7-8 | CASSWSNSPLHF
TRBV18 | CASSPAPYEQYF
TRBV2 | CASTLGQGSEQYF
TRBV28 | CASSTPGDTEAFF
TRBV4-1 | CASSQDGLAGAEQYF
TRBV11-1 | CASSQLENTEAFF
TRBV28 | CASSSMGGLAAITSTDTQYF
TRBV11-1 | CASSPTPSGRGSDTQYF
TRBV5-1 | CASSPDRGVGQPQHF
TRBV7-3 | CASSPGVEAFF
TRBV28 | CAINRGTNYGYTF
TRBV5-1 | CASSPRLFEGTSYEQYF
TRBV27 | CASSFSRNTEAFF
TRBV2 | CASSASRAGSYEQYF
TRBV20-1 | CSARGPGRQHF
TRBV6-5 | CASSYRGATNEKLFF